A selection of T cell receptor beta chains follows, all from one sample in a study of radiotherapy plus CTLA-4 blockade in lung cancer. Profiled with immunoSEQ multiplex PCR; TCRdb holds only in-frame clones, not every one. The sample holds about 15,000 clones; approximately 75% are singletons and the top ten take 50% to 65%. The material was peripheral blood, obtained from a patient treated with radiotherapy plus ipilimumab. The receptors shown here come from a human donor with non-small cell lung cancer whose response to radiotherapy plus ipilimumab could not be evaluated. The CDR3 runs from the conserved cysteine through the conserved F or W. A D gene is named only where the DNA matches it firmly. Where a row states a size, it is once, few, many or the class of an expanded clone; other rows omit it.

TRBJ1-5	TRBV7-2	.	.	CASSLDGGVRQPQHF	TGTGCCAGCAGCTTAGATGGAGGGGTACGGCAGCCCCAGCATTTT
TRBJ2-1	TRBV7-9	.	few	CASSLDRGSSYNEQFF	TGTGCCAGCAGCTTAGATCGGGGGAGCTCCTACAATGAGCAGTTCTTC
TRBJ2-5	TRBV5-1	TRBD2	.	CASRGTSGGAGETQYF	TGCGCCAGCAGGGGCACTAGCGGGGGGGCCGGGGAGACCCAGTACTTC
TRBJ2-2	TRBV5-1	.	.	CASSLEGDSPGGELFF	TGCGCCAGCAGCTTGGAAGGGGACTCCCCAGGCGGGGAGCTGTTTTTT
TRBJ1-2	TRBV5-1	TRBD1	.	CASSDGTGGYGYTF	TGCGCCAGCAGCGACGGGACAGGGGGCTATGGCTACACCTTC
TRBJ1-1	TRBV19	TRBD1	.	CASRATGVTEAFF	TGTGCCAGTAGGGCTACAGGGGTTACTGAAGCTTTCTTT
TRBJ1-1	TRBV7-9	.	few	CASSLGALFTEF	TGTGCCAGCAGCTTGGGGGCCCTTTTCACTGAATTT
TRBJ2-2	TRBV7-3	TRBD1	.	CASSLPQGIANTGELFF	TGTGCCAGCAGCCTCCCACAGGGGATCGCGAACACCGGGGAGCTGTTTTTT
TRBJ1-3	TRBV7-2	TRBD1	.	CASSMGLQGAYTIYF	TGTGCCAGCAGCATGGGATTACAGGGGGCGTACACCATATATTTT
TRBJ1-2	TRBV5-4	.	.	CASSFGRELANYGYTF	TGTGCCAGCAGCTTTGGCCGGGAACTCGCTAACTATGGCTACACCTTC
TRBJ1-2	TRBV5-4	TRBD1	once	CASSSRDRGRVRGYTF	TGTGCCAGCAGCTCCCGGGACAGGGGACGAGTGCGTGGCTACACCTTC
TRBJ1-1	TRBV29-1	.	.	CSVSGVTEAFF	TGCAGCGTTTCAGGGGTCACTGAAGCTTTCTTT
TRBJ2-1	TRBV10-2	TRBD1	.	CASSVGQLNEQFF	TGCGCCAGCAGTGTGGGACAGCTCAATGAGCAGTTCTTC
TRBJ2-5	TRBV5-1	TRBD1	.	CASSRRTGAETQYF	TGCGCCAGCAGCAGGCGGACAGGCGCAGAGACCCAGTACTTC
TRBJ2-6	TRBV30	.	.	CAWSKDIFPSGANVLTF	TGTGCCTGGAGTAAGGACATCTTTCCCTCTGGGGCCAACGTCCTGACTTTC
TRBJ1-5	TRBV18	.	.	CASSSQDGNQPQHF	TGTGCCAGCTCATCCCAAGACGGGAATCAGCCCCAGCATTTT
TRBJ2-5	TRBV6-5	TRBD2	.	CASSAGLAVSREQYF	TGTGCCAGCAGCGCCGGACTAGCGGTCTCGAGAGAGCAGTACTTC
TRBJ1-1	TRBV5-1	.	few	CASTELGGTEAFF	TGCGCCAGCACCGAGCTAGGGGGCACTGAAGCTTTCTTT
TRBJ2-5	TRBV5-1	.	once	CASSLTAGETQYF	TGCGCCAGCAGCTTGACAGCAGGCGAGACCCAGTACTTC
TRBJ2-5	TRBV5-4	TRBD2	.	CASSLIRTSGGYQETQYF	TGTGCCAGCAGCTTGATTAGGACTAGCGGGGGTTACCAAGAGACCCAGTACTTC
TRBJ2-5	TRBV7-9	TRBD2	.	CASSLTSGGEETQYF	TGTGCCAGCAGCTTAACTAGCGGGGGGGAAGAGACCCAGTACTTC
TRBJ2-7	TRBV4-1	.	.	CASSPRTEGQQYF	TGTGCCAGCAGCCCCCGGACTGAGGGCCAGCAGTACTTC
TRBJ2-1	TRBV18	.	.	CASSQGTEQFF	TGTGCCAGCTCCCAGGGGACGGAGCAGTTCTTC
TRBJ1-5	TRBV7-8	.	.	CASSLGRGLYNQPQHF	TGTGCCAGCAGCTTAGGCAGGGGACTATACAATCAGCCCCAGCATTTT
TRBJ2-7	TRBV28	TRBD1	.	CASSFGDEGQGDEQYF	TGTGCCAGCAGTTTTGGTGATGAGGGACAGGGAGACGAGCAGTACTTC
TRBJ1-4	TRBV9	.	.	CASGRDATNEKLFF	TGTGCCAGCGGCAGGGATGCAACTAATGAAAAACTGTTTTTT
TRBJ2-4	TRBV7-9	TRBD2	few	CASSSSGLAGGWVGNIQYF	TGTGCCAGCAGCTCGTCTGGACTAGCGGGGGGGTGGGTCGGAAACATTCAGTACTTC
TRBJ1-2	TRBV14	.	many	CASSQVGRELSYGYTF	TGTGCCAGCAGCCAAGTAGGGAGGGAATTGAGCTATGGCTACACCTTC
TRBJ2-3	TRBV11-2	.	.	CASSAGRGTDTQYF	TGTGCCAGCAGCGCGGGGAGAGGCACAGATACGCAGTATTTT
TRBJ2-3	TRBV4-2	TRBD1	.	CASSPPGGDREREDTQYF	TGTGCCAGCAGCCCCCCCGGTGGGGACAGGGAACGGGAAGATACGCAGTATTTT
TRBJ2-1	TRBV28	.	few	CASSRDSPNEQFF	TGTGCCAGCAGCCGAGACAGTCCTAATGAGCAGTTCTTC
TRBJ2-1	TRBV18	TRBD1	many	CASSPPSGTGGYNEQFF	TGTGCCAGCTCACCACCCTCCGGGACAGGGGGTTACAATGAGCAGTTCTTC
TRBJ2-2	TRBV10-3	.	.	CAIRGDGGDTGELFF	TGTGCCATCAGGGGGGACGGGGGAGACACCGGGGAGCTGTTTTTT
TRBJ2-1	TRBV5-6	.	.	CASSLNSNEQFF	TGTGCCAGCAGCTTAAACAGCAATGAGCAGTTCTTC
TRBJ1-3	TRBV7-6	.	.	CASSLEAALTSGNTIYF	TGTGCCAGCAGCTTAGAAGCAGCGCTTACCTCTGGAAACACCATATATTTT
TRBJ2-6	TRBV10-3	TRBD1	.	CAISDLGQGAPGANVLTF	TGTGCCATCAGTGATCTAGGACAGGGGGCGCCTGGGGCCAACGTCCTGACTTTC
TRBJ2-1	TRBV18	TRBD2	.	CASSPAGGSSYNEQFF	TGTGCCAGCTCACCAGCGGGGGGAAGCTCCTACAATGAGCAGTTCTTC
TRBJ2-7	TRBV6-1	.	.	CASSERGYEQYF	TGTGCCAGCAGTGAAAGGGGCTACGAGCAGTACTTC
TRBJ2-1	TRBV5-1	TRBD2	.	CASSFGGNNEQFF	TGCGCCAGCAGCTTCGGGGGGAACAATGAGCAGTTCTTC
TRBJ1-3	TRBV9	.	.	CASSAETASGNTIYF	TGTGCCAGCAGCGCCGAGACAGCCTCTGGAAACACCATATATTTT
TRBJ1-1	TRBV1	.	.	CTSSENRGPISGTEAFF	TGCACCAGCAGCGAAAACAGGGGGCCGATATCCGGCACTGAAGCTTTCTTT
TRBJ2-1	TRBV5-4	TRBD2	.	CASSLRLAGNNEQFF	TGTGCCAGCAGCTTAAGACTAGCGGGGAATAATGAGCAGTTCTTC
TRBJ2-6	TRBV5-1	TRBD1	.	CASSLNAGGISGANVLTF	TGCGCCAGCAGCTTGAATGCAGGGGGAATATCTGGGGCCAACGTCCTGACTTTC
TRBJ2-2	TRBV7-9	.	.	CASSTPRAGTGELFF	TGTGCCAGCAGCACCCCGAGGGCTGGCACCGGGGAGCTGTTTTTT
TRBJ2-1	TRBV9	.	.	CASSVAGADSNEQFF	TGTGCCAGCAGCGTAGCTGGGGCTGATAGCAATGAGCAGTTCTTC
TRBJ1-3	TRBV27	.	few	CASSLRGGSGNTIYF	TGTGCCAGCAGCTTGAGGGGGGGCTCTGGAAACACCATATATTTT
TRBJ2-3	TRBV9	TRBD2	few	CASSYLGGGADTQYF	TGTGCCAGCAGCTACTTGGGGGGAGGGGCAGATACGCAGTATTTT
TRBJ2-5	TRBV30	.	few	CAWGVGQNQETQYF	TGTGCCTGGGGGGTCGGACAGAACCAAGAGACCCAGTACTTC